The text below deals with one TCR beta chain. Which antigen it targets is not known. Per-base qualities were not stored, and no clone one base away is much larger. The source of the sample is a study of beta chain features in type 1 diabetes (dated by TCRdb to the late 2010s). For the wider study: Patients and healthy donors did not differ in mean age, gender distribution, total cell number or subset yield. Across all samples, around 100 million sorted cells were examined, and cell number per subset correlated strongly with RNA yield. The study compared the TCRB repertoires of sorted circulating CD4+ T cell subsets in recently diagnosed type 1 diabetes patients with those in matched healthy donors. Regulatory and stem cell-like memory subsets were isolated from only 8 patients and roughly eight healthy donors, whereas naive and central memory subsets came from all 30 or so donors.

A single peripheral blood draw of about 116 mL on average was collected from each donor into heparinised tubes. A BD FACSAria II and a panel including CD45RO, CCR7, CD25, CD127, CD95 and CD27 were used to sort naive, central memory, regulatory and stem cell-like memory CD4+ T cells. Every sorted population had a purity above 95%. PBMCs were isolated right away by Lymphoprep density gradient centrifugation and were stained directly, without culture. To minimize batch effects, samples were stained and sorted in pairs, one healthy donor with one patient per experiment. The V end loses 3 bases and the J end loses 6 bases, and a stretch of 14 bases separates them. The cysteine opens and the phenylalanine closes a CDR3 of 13 amino acids. The retained sequence is limited to the CDR3, 39 bases, with the frame set at the first base. The germline V gene (reference sequence) gives CDR1 as GTSNPN and CDR2 as SVGIG.

What the work shows at the level of the full study, not this receptor alone: In all four CD4+ subsets, TCRB CDR3 length was moderately but significantly shorter in type 1 diabetes patients. HLA sub-analyses involved small numbers of individuals, so any influence of HLA type on TCRB rearrangement remained unresolved. Shorter templates might be favored by PCR, yet because patient and control samples were amplified and corrected together, any such skew would affect both groups equally. Because cDNA was sequenced instead of genomic DNA, activated cells with high expression could be over-represented, although the groups did not differ in activation or CD3 levels. Naive, central memory and regulatory TCRB repertoires appeared more similar among patients than among healthy donors. Patients with type 1 diabetes made fewer insertions and deleted more nucleotides at VDJ recombination sites, implying thymic rearrangement abnormalities.

The entire isolated RNA was reverse transcribed using the High Capacity cDNA Reverse Transcription Kit, and thus expressed TCRB transcripts were sequenced. Deep immunoSEQ sequencing was performed on naive, central memory and regulatory T cell samples, with an average of roughly 3.3 million total reads per sample. After sorted cells were lysed in RLT buffer, RNA was extracted with DNase-treated RNeasy Micro or Mini kits, with the choice depending on cell number. Each cell subset was processed on its own to prevent cross-contamination, while patient and healthy donor samples were processed together. The immunoSEQ multiplex PCR was used to amplify TCRB sequences from cDNA, generating 87-bp fragments that spanned the CDR3 region. Sequencing of the amplicons was performed on the Illumina HiSeq platform. The paper's processing steps were these. Synthetic template baselines were used to correct PCR bias computationally, reads within Hamming distance 2 were collapsed together, and singletons that could not be merged were discarded. Reads were aligned to IMGT to assign V, D and J genes, CDR3 length, and insertions or deletions at six rearrangement sites. Clonotype counts were normalized to sorted cell number within each subset before computing true diversity and Gini coefficients with the tcR R package. The overlap coefficient, calculated on TCRB nucleotide sequences, was used to measure repertoire sharing. As a proxy for the pre-selection repertoire, out-of-frame TCRB sequences from naive cells were analyzed. This is the immuneACCESS table as TCRdb keeps it, with only in-frame sequences that have V and J called. A part of the clones is gone; compared with another copy, unresolved V genes explain less than half, and the rest is unexplained. D and trimming come from the DNA, and the V and J calls and clone size come from that table. The sample table shows a few hundred thousand clones, and over 13% are seen once. The biggest ten clones account for 0.019% of the sample.

Sequenced: naive CD4+ T cells from blood. The cell subset or site label here, explained by the study, means: true naive CD4+ T cells. The source of this sequence is a young woman in good health. Here the chain combines TRBV30 and TRBJ1-1; possibly the D gene is TRBD1, per 5 matching bases. The CDR3: CAWRARVGAEAFF. The nucleotide sequence is TGTGCCTGGAGGGCCAGGGTAGGGGCTGAAGCTTTCTTT.